This TCR beta chain was sequenced for a study of neurological immune-mediated disorders. CDR3 length: 14 amino acids. The germline V and J ends were trimmed by 8 bases and 4 bases, with 14 bases remaining between them. Germline-derived CDR1 and CDR2 are MNHEY and SMNVEV (reference sequence). MiXCR, run by TCRdb on the 5' RACE reads, gives a single entry per CDR3 protein. In the table there are tens of thousands of distinct CDR3 sequences, around 3.1% of which are singletons. This clonotype was detected many times. The source material was PBMCs. The rearrangement joins TRBV27 to TRBJ1-4, with D tentatively TRBD1 (5 bases). The receptor was isolated from a man aged 40-49 years with multiple sclerosis. Written as DNA, the CDR3 is TGTGCCAGCCGCGAGGGGCCACTTAATGAAAAACTGTTTTTT. Its translation: CASREGPLNEKLFF.